The rows below give T cell receptor beta chains drawn from one sample of a study of vaccination effects on CD4 cells after COVID-19. Antigens for these TCRs are unknown. Clones were read by immunoSEQ multiplex PCR, and TCRdb kept only the in-frame ones, dropping some. The table shows tens of thousands of clones, with around 74% occurring only once. Here the sequenced sample was CD4+ T cells from PBMCs cultured with HCoV-229E spike peptides, taken before COVID-19 vaccination. These TCRs come from a human donor who received a COVID-19 vaccine. CDR3s include the opening cysteine and the closing phenylalanine or tryptophan. A D gene is named only where the DNA matches it firmly. Some rows have no size entry. The others give once, few or many, or a class for an expanded clone.

j_gene	v_gene	abundance	d_gene	CDR3aa	CDR3nt
TRBJ1-2	TRBV14	few	.	CASSQVRSDGYTF	TGTGCCAGCAGCCAAGTGAGGTCTGATGGCTACACCTTC
TRBJ2-1	TRBV4-1	few	TRBD2	CASSQASGNSYNEQFF	TGCGCCAGCAGCCAGGCTAGCGGGAACTCCTACAATGAGCAGTTCTTC
TRBJ2-4	TRBV29-1	.	.	CSVEDLGDPKNIQYF	TGCAGCGTTGAAGATCTAGGGGACCCCAAAAACATTCAGTACTTC
TRBJ2-1	TRBV28	few	.	CASSLVGYNEQFF	TGTGCCAGCAGTTTGGTAGGATACAATGAGCAGTTCTTC
TRBJ1-5	TRBV2	.	TRBD1	CASSQGGVSNQPQHF	TGTGCCAGCAGCCAGGGGGGAGTTAGCAATCAGCCCCAGCATTTT
TRBJ2-2	TRBV18	.	TRBD1	CASSPDRANTGELFF	TGTGCCAGCTCACCAGACAGGGCCAACACCGGGGAGCTGTTTTTT
TRBJ2-5	TRBV6-6	once	.	CASSYSGGDTEETQYF	TGTGCCAGCAGTTACTCGGGAGGCGATACGGAAGAGACCCAGTACTTC
TRBJ2-1	TRBV3-1/TRBV3-2	.	TRBD2	CASSQDLIAGGNEQFF	TGTGCCAGCAGCCAAGATTTGATAGCGGGGGGGAATGAGCAGTTCTTC
TRBJ2-3	TRBV20-1	.	.	CSASLVGPGGTDTQYF	TGCAGTGCTAGTCTTGTCGGTCCGGGGGGCACAGATACGCAGTATTTT
TRBJ2-3	TRBV6-5	.	TRBD2	CASGLGGGPIDTQYF	TGTGCCAGCGGTCTCGGGGGGGGTCCAATTGATACGCAGTATTTT
TRBJ2-5	TRBV19	.	TRBD1	CASSGRQGGNQETQYF	TGTGCCAGTAGTGGACGACAGGGCGGTAACCAAGAGACCCAGTACTTC
TRBJ2-5	TRBV24-1	.	.	CATSGSGQETQYF	TGTGCCACCAGTGGAAGCGGGCAAGAGACCCAGTACTTC